These 25 T cell receptor beta chains came from one sample sequenced in a study of T cell responses to AZD1222 COVID-19 vaccine. The repertoire was sequenced with immunoSEQ multiplex PCR; TCRdb's copy has only in-frame clones and lacks some. The sample lists tens of thousands of clones, 75% to 95% seen once, with under 5% in the top ten. This sample comprised peripheral blood, obtained on day 0 of MenACWY control vaccination. These receptors originate from an adult in good health.

This clone was observed a handful of times. The CDR3, as DNA: TGTGCCAGCAGCCAGGGGAGGGACAGGGGGCCTTTCTTT. Translation: CASSQGRDRGPFF. The chain recombines TRBV3-1 (or the pseudogene TRBV3-2) with TRBJ1-1; 12 bases are a match to TRBD1. This CDR3 comprises 13 residues. Germline assignment: CDR1 LGHDT and CDR2 YNNKEL (reference sequence). After removal of 3 bases from V and 12 bases from J, the junction contained 5 bases not matched to a gene.

The chain combines TRBV5-1 with TRBJ1-4; D uncertain. V gave up 0 bases and J gave up 2 bases, with 5 bases separating them. The CDR3 covers 14 residues. Germline-derived CDR1 and CDR2 are SGHRS and YFSETQ. The CDR3 nucleotides read TGCGCCAGCAGCTTGGCGGGGACTAATGAAAAACTGTTTTTT. Translating it yields CASSLAGTNEKLFF.

The chain recombines TRBV2 with TRBJ1-1; D unresolved. CDR3 length equals 15 residues. Per germline, CDR1 SNHLY and CDR2 FYNNEI. V was cut by 6 bases and J by 7 bases, with 21 bases left in between. The CDR3 nucleotides are TGTGCCAGCAGCCCCACGGCAGATAGCAGTAATGAAGCTTTCTTT. Its protein product is CASSPTADSSNEAFF.

The V call is TRBV7-2, the J call TRBJ2-1, with 7 nucleotides matching TRBD2. The CDR3 has 15 residues. V gave up 5 bases and J gave up 5 bases; unmatched junction bases: 9. The germline gives CDR1 SGHTA, CDR2 FQGNSA. CDR3 sequence: CASSPRGTKNNEQFF. DNA for the CDR3: TGTGCCAGCAGCCCCCGGGGGACTAAAAACAATGAGCAGTTCTTC.

The chain combines TRBV7-6 with TRBJ1-1; a weak D match, TRBD1 (5 bases). Germline assignment: CDR1 SGHVS and CDR2 FNYEAQ. V lost 1 base and J 3 bases, leaving 12 bases between the germline ends. This CDR3 comprises 15 residues. The CDR3 DNA is TGTGCCAGCAGCTTAGTAGGGGCCCCGGACACTGAAGCTTTCTTT. Translation: CASSLVGAPDTEAFF.

As to this clone: At one of its ends the junction is not consistent with the germline gene, which may arise from a read error. The sample carries other DNA sequences with the same CDR3. The genes are TRBV9 and TRBJ2-5, with 7 nucleotides matching TRBD2. From germline, CDR1 is SGDLS and CDR2 YYNGEE. The CDR3 extends over 14 amino acids. CDR3: CASSRGGSGETQYF. CDR3 DNA sequence: TGTGCCAGCAGCCGAGGCGGGAGCGGTGAGACCCAATACTTC.

The CDR3 DNA sequence: TGTGCCAGCAGTGAGACCGGGACAAATGGCTACACCTTC. It codes for CASSETGTNGYTF. The V call is TRBV6-4, the J call TRBJ1-2, with a tentative D call TRBD1 (6 bases). V lost 3 bases and J lost 6, with 11 bases in between. Germline assignment: CDR1 MRHNA and CDR2 SNTAGT. The CDR3 has 13 amino acids.

The chain recombines TRBV3-1 (or the pseudogene TRBV3-2) with TRBJ2-7; 9 bases are a match to TRBD1. Unmatched junction bases numbered 7, after V lost 4 bases and J lost 9 bases. Germline V gene sequence: CDR1 LGHDT, CDR2 YNNKEL (reference sequence). This CDR3 has 13 amino acids. CDR3 coding DNA: TGTGCCAGCAGCCTGGACAGGGGAGGTCTGCAGTACTTC. This gives the protein CASSLDRGGLQYF.

The chain links TRBV7-2 to TRBJ2-2; 10 nucleotides align to TRBD1. Germline V gene data show CDR1 as SGHTA and CDR2 as FQGNSA. After removal of 4 bases from V and 4 bases from J, the junction contained 15 bases not matched to a gene. The CDR3 runs to 19 residues. In DNA form, the CDR3 reads TGTGCCAGCAGCTCGAGAGGATACGAGACAGGGGGCGGCACCGGGGAGCTGTTTTTT. Encoded protein: CASSSRGYETGGGTGELFF.

This sequence joins TRBV13 and TRBJ2-2, with a possible D match to TRBD2 (5 bases). V dropped 5 bases and J dropped 2 bases, with 15 bases sitting between them. Germline values: CDR1 PRHDT, CDR2 FYEKMQ (reference sequence). The CDR3 covers 16 residues. In DNA, the CDR3 is TGTGCCAGCAGCACAAAGGACGGAGGTAACACCGGGGAGCTGTTTTTT. Translated, it gives CASSTKDGGNTGELFF.

This sequence joins TRBV4-3 and TRBJ2-7, with 13 bases that match TRBD2. Germline-derived CDR1 and CDR2 are LGHNA and YSLEER. The length of the CDR3 is 15 residues. The V and J ends lost 3 bases and 6 bases, in that order; junction bases with no gene match: 5. CDR3 amino acids: CASSQRTSGSGEQYF. In DNA, the CDR3 is TGCGCCAGCAGCCAGAGGACTAGCGGGAGTGGCGAGCAGTACTTC.

The gene calls are TRBV5-6 and TRBJ1-6; D unresolved. Germline loops: CDR1 SGHDT, CDR2 YYEEEE. The CDR3 has 16 residues. Trimming pared 0 bases from V and 7 bases from J, leaving 14 bases between. This CDR3 is CASSLAGSAWNSPLHF. The CDR3 DNA is TGTGCCAGCAGCTTGGCCGGCTCCGCCTGGAATTCACCCCTCCACTTT.

V is TRBV27 and J is TRBJ2-1; 9 nucleotides match TRBD2. Germline V gene lookup returns CDR1 MNHEY and CDR2 SMNVEV (reference sequence). J lost 8 bases, V lost 6 bases, and 11 bases had no gene match. This CDR3 spans 15 amino acids. The DNA of the CDR3 is TGTGCCAGCAGGACTAGCGGCGGTGTTAGTTATGAGCAGTTCTTC. Its protein is CASRTSGGVSYEQFF.

The rearrangement joins TRBV5-1 to TRBJ2-3; D possibly corresponds to TRBD1 (5 bases). V dropped 5 bases and J dropped 5 bases, with 12 bases sitting between them. The CDR3 contains 13 residues. CDR1 and CDR2 from the germline V gene are SGHRS and YFSETQ. The CDR3 DNA reads TGCGCCAGCAGACTCCAGGGTATAGATACGCAGTATTTT. Translated: CASRLQGIDTQYF.

The CDR3 sequence is CSVSSLDGGSADTQYF. The DNA of the CDR3 is TGCAGCGTCTCCAGCCTCGACGGGGGCTCGGCAGATACGCAGTATTTT. The genes are TRBV29-1 and TRBJ2-3; either TRBD1 or TRBD2 may fit D (6 bases each). V dropped 6 bases and J dropped 4 bases, with 23 bases sitting between them. CDR3 length: 16 amino acids. Germline lookup yields CDR1 SQVTM and CDR2 ANQGSEA.

The V and J genes are TRBV5-1 and TRBJ2-2, with a weak D call TRBD2 (5 bases). Trimming shortened V by 1 base and J by 4 bases, and 11 bases separated the two germline ends. CDR1 is SGHRS, CDR2 YFSETQ, per germline. This CDR3 has 15 amino acids. CDR3 coding DNA: TGCGCCAGCAGCTTGAGCGGCCCGGGCACCGGGGAGCTGTTTTTT. Residues: CASSLSGPGTGELFF.

The chain employs TRBV5-8 and TRBJ1-2, with 7 bases fitting TRBD1. This CDR3 has 16 residues. Germline CDR1 is SGHTS and CDR2 is YDEGEE. Trimming at V came to 4 bases and at J to 4 bases, leaving 13 bases not matched to a gene. The CDR3 bases are TGTGCCAGCAGCCCGGCCGGGACAGAAATCGGCTATGGCTACACCTTC. Translated, it gives CASSPAGTEIGYGYTF.

The chain has TRBV9 and TRBJ2-2, with 8 nucleotides matching TRBD2. V dropped 0 bases and J dropped 7; count of bases not matched to a gene: 5. The CDR3 consists of 15 residues. Germline CDR1 is SGDLS and CDR2 is YYNGEE. CDR3 sequence (DNA): TGTGCCAGCAGCGTAGTAGCGGGGTCCGGCGGGGAGCTGTTTTTT. Translated: CASSVVAGSGGELFF. Full variable domain (rest looked up from reference TRBV9 and TRBJ2-2): DSGVTQTPKHLITATGQRVTLRCSPRSGDLSVYWYQQSLDQGLQFLIQYYNGEERAKGNILERFSAQQFPDLHSELNLSSLELGDSALYFCASSVVAGSGGELFFGEGSRLTVL.

With respect to this clone: In the same sample, other DNA sequences code for this CDR3. The chain is built from TRBV27 and TRBJ2-3; D is perhaps TRBD1 or TRBD2 (6 bases each). This CDR3 spans 13 amino acids. Trimming stripped 6 bases from V and 5 bases from J, with 12 bases between. From germline, CDR1 is MNHEY and CDR2 SMNVEV (reference sequence). The CDR3 coding sequence is TGTGCCAGCAGAACGGGGGCCGTAGATACGCAGTATTTT. Translation gives CASRTGAVDTQYF.

J is TRBJ2-1 and V is TRBV7-9, with 8 nucleotides matching TRBD2. CDR1 is SEHNR and CDR2 is FQNEAQ in the germline V gene (reference sequence). This CDR3 is 18 amino acids long. V shed 1 base, J shed 2 bases, and the junction held 10 bases outside the gene matches. The CDR3 region has the DNA TGTGCCAGCAGCTTAGGTTTGGGACGGGAGGGCCCCTACAATGAGCAGTTCTTC. Protein sequence: CASSLGLGREGPYNEQFF. Filled out from reference TRBV7-9 and TRBJ2-1, the complete variable domain reads DTGVSQNPRHKITKRGQNVTFRCDPISEHNRLYWYRQTLGQGPEFLTYFQNEAQLEKSRLLSDRFSAERPKGSFSTLEIQRTEQGDSAMYLCASSLGLGREGPYNEQFFGPGTRLTVL.

This chain joins TRBV5-1 and TRBJ2-1; 7 positions match TRBD1. Unmatched junction bases numbered 2, after V lost 4 bases and J lost 7 bases. Germline V CDR1 and CDR2: SGHRS, YFSETQ. The CDR3 totals 12 residues. The CDR3 loop is CASSPDRNEQFF. In nucleotides, the CDR3 is TGCGCCAGCAGCCCGGACAGGAATGAGCAGTTCTTC.

The rearrangement uses TRBV11-2 and TRBJ1-2; 10 bases match TRBD1. V lost 5 bases to trimming and J lost 8 bases; unmatched junction nucleotides: 8. CDR3 size: 14 residues. The germline V gene has CDR1 SGHAT and CDR2 FQNNGV. The CDR3 nucleotides read TGTGCCAGCAGCCCCCTGGGACAGGGGAGCGGCTACACCTTC. Translating it yields CASSPLGQGSGYTF.

This clone was recorded only once. V usage is TRBV10-2 and J usage is TRBJ1-1; D is uncertain. The germline V and J ends were trimmed by 1 base and 2 bases, with 8 bases remaining between them. The length of the CDR3 is 14 residues. The germline V gene encodes CDR1 WSHSY and CDR2 SAAADI. The CDR3 spells CASSEYEGNTEAFF. The CDR3, as DNA: TGCGCCAGCAGTGAGTACGAGGGAAACACTGAAGCTTTCTTT.

This sequence joins TRBV4-1 and TRBJ2-1; maybe TRBD1 (6 bases). The V gene's germline CDR1 is MGHRA and CDR2 YSYEKL. There are 13 residues in the CDR3. Trimming removed 3 bases from V and 7 bases from J, with 10 bases in between. The CDR3 here is CASSHPGVNEQFF. In DNA, the CDR3 is TGCGCCAGCAGCCACCCAGGGGTGAATGAGCAGTTCTTC.

The chain recombines TRBV27 with TRBJ2-7; 8 bases line up with TRBD2. Germline lookup yields CDR1 MNHEY and CDR2 SMNVEV (reference sequence). The CDR3 extends over 19 amino acids. The trim removed 5 bases at V and 2 bases at J, leaving 20 bases unmatched. Here the CDR3 reads CASSPLSTSGNPNPYEQYF. The DNA of the CDR3 is TGTGCCAGCAGTCCGCTCTCAACTAGCGGTAATCCGAACCCCTACGAGCAGTACTTC.